The clone carrying this TCR beta chain was detected a few times. Its antigen is not known. The data were taken from a study of T cell repertoires in cytomegalovirus infection. Study context: Signatures in public TCR beta sequences pointed to both CMV infection and matching HLA type.

The V gene's germline CDR1 is LNHDA and CDR2 SQIVND (reference sequence). Trimming took 4 bases from V and 4 from J, leaving 7 bases between them. This CDR3 region has 12 residues. In TCRdb, the reads were re-called with MiXCR into one record per CDR3 protein. Of over 250,000 distinct CDR3 sequences in the sample, around 20% were seen once. The V and J genes are TRBV19 and TRBJ1-2, with unresolved D. Sequenced material: cultured PBMCs, taken from culture after CMV antigen stimulation. The receptor was isolated from a human donor in good health (CMV status not recorded). Some clones in this sample may be carry-over from other donors' samples. The CDR3 coding sequence is TGTGCCAGTAGTACCACAGCCTATGGCTACACCTTC. Residues: CASSTTAYGYTF. Using reference TRBV19 and TRBJ1-2 for the parts outside the CDR3, the full variable domain is DGGITQSPKYLFRKEGQNVTLSCEQNLNHDAMYWYRQDPGQGLRLIYYSQIVNDFQKGDIAEGYSVSREKKESFPLTVTSAQKNPTAFYLCASSTTAYGYTFGSGTRLTVV.